These T cell receptor beta chains were read from a single sample in a study of blood T cell repertoires in COVID-19. This table comes from immunoSEQ multiplex PCR, and its TCRdb copy is limited to in-frame clones, with some not included. This sample has approximately 150,000 clones; roughly 90% occur once, and the top ten carry 3.5% to 4.5%. Sequencing used peripheral blood. The origin of the receptors is a woman aged 55-70 years with active or convalescent COVID-19. CDR3s include the opening cysteine and the closing phenylalanine or tryptophan. A D gene is named only where the DNA matches it firmly. Only part of the rows carry a size: once, few, many, or a class if the clone is expanded.

v_gene: TRBV9
d_gene: NA
abundance: NA
j_gene: TRBJ2-1
CDR3nt: TGTGCCAGCAAGGGCGGGGGCCCGAAAAACAACAATGAGCAGTTCTTC
CDR3aa: CASKGGGPKNNNEQFF

v_gene: TRBV7-2
d_gene: NA
abundance: few
j_gene: TRBJ1-5
CDR3nt: TGTGCCAGCAGCTTAGTCTTCGGGGGCAATCAGCCCCAGCATTTT
CDR3aa: CASSLVFGGNQPQHF

v_gene: TRBV7-2
d_gene: NA
abundance: NA
j_gene: TRBJ1-5
CDR3nt: TGTGCCAGCAGCTTTACCCGAGGCGACAGTCAGCCCCAGCATTTT
CDR3aa: CASSFTRGDSQPQHF

v_gene: TRBV19
d_gene: TRBD1
abundance: NA
j_gene: TRBJ1-2
CDR3nt: TGTGCCAGTAGTGGGGACAGTATCTATGGCTACACCTTC
CDR3aa: CASSGDSIYGYTF

v_gene: TRBV7-2
d_gene: NA
abundance: NA
j_gene: TRBJ2-5
CDR3nt: TGTGCCAGCAGCTTAAGCGCATCGCAAGAGACCCAGTACTTC
CDR3aa: CASSLSASQETQYF

v_gene: TRBV19
d_gene: NA
abundance: NA
j_gene: TRBJ1-2
CDR3nt: TGTGCCAGTAGCTCATCCGGTGCGGCTTTCTATGGCTACACCTTC
CDR3aa: CASSSSGAAFYGYTF

v_gene: TRBV5-8
d_gene: TRBD2
abundance: few
j_gene: TRBJ2-3
CDR3nt: TGTGCCAGCAGCTGGGCCCCGGGACTAGGGACAGATACGCAGTATTTT
CDR3aa: CASSWAPGLGTDTQYF

v_gene: TRBV29-1
d_gene: TRBD1
abundance: few
j_gene: TRBJ1-5
CDR3nt: TGCAGCGTTCAGGGGGCAAGGAATCAGCCCCAGCATTTT
CDR3aa: CSVQGARNQPQHF

v_gene: TRBV2
d_gene: NA
abundance: few
j_gene: TRBJ1-1
CDR3nt: TGTGCCAGCAGTGTAACAGAGAACACTGAAGCTTTCTTT
CDR3aa: CASSVTENTEAFF

v_gene: TRBV6-5
d_gene: NA
abundance: NA
j_gene: TRBJ1-2
CDR3nt: TGTGCCAGCAGGGTCGAACAGGGCTACTATGGCTACACCTTC
CDR3aa: CASRVEQGYYGYTF

v_gene: TRBV11-2
d_gene: TRBD1
abundance: once
j_gene: TRBJ2-7
CDR3nt: TGTGCCAGCAGCTTAAACGGACAGGTCTCCTACGAGCAGTACTTC
CDR3aa: CASSLNGQVSYEQYF

v_gene: TRBV7-2
d_gene: TRBD1
abundance: NA
j_gene: TRBJ2-1
CDR3nt: TGTGCCAGCAGCCTTGACAGGGGAGTAGGCAATGAGCAGTTCTTC
CDR3aa: CASSLDRGVGNEQFF

v_gene: TRBV9
d_gene: NA
abundance: NA
j_gene: TRBJ1-2
CDR3nt: TGTGCCAGCAGCGTTGCCGCGGCAAACTATGGCTACACCTTC
CDR3aa: CASSVAAANYGYTF

v_gene: TRBV16
d_gene: TRBD1
abundance: NA
j_gene: TRBJ1-1
CDR3nt: TGTGCCAGCAGCCAATTCGAGGGGGCGGACACTGAAGCTTTCTTT
CDR3aa: CASSQFEGADTEAFF

v_gene: TRBV4-3
d_gene: TRBD2
abundance: NA
j_gene: TRBJ2-1
CDR3nt: TGCGCCAGCAGGTTCGGGGGGGCGGGGAATGAGCAGTTCTTC
CDR3aa: CASRFGGAGNEQFF

v_gene: TRBV11-2
d_gene: TRBD2
abundance: NA
j_gene: TRBJ2-3
CDR3nt: TGTGCCAGCAGCTTAGGATGGTCTAGCGGGGGGCGGGGCACAGATACGCAGTATTTT
CDR3aa: CASSLGWSSGGRGTDTQYF

v_gene: TRBV4-3
d_gene: TRBD1
abundance: NA
j_gene: TRBJ2-5
CDR3nt: TGCGCCAGCAGCCAAGGACAGGGGGGAGAGACCCAGTACTTC
CDR3aa: CASSQGQGGETQYF

v_gene: TRBV6-4
d_gene: NA
abundance: NA
j_gene: TRBJ2-2
CDR3nt: TGTGCCAGCAAGGGGTTCACCGGGGAGCTGTTTTTT
CDR3aa: CASKGFTGELFF

v_gene: TRBV11-2
d_gene: TRBD2
abundance: NA
j_gene: TRBJ2-2
CDR3nt: TGTGCCAGCAGCTTATATGGGGGGGCGAACACCGGGGAGCTGTTTTTT
CDR3aa: CASSLYGGANTGELFF

v_gene: TRBV6-1
d_gene: NA
abundance: NA
j_gene: TRBJ2-5
CDR3nt: TGTGCCAGCAGTGAGTCGGGCCGACAGGTCGGCGTGGAGACCCAGTACTTC
CDR3aa: CASSESGRQVGVETQYF

v_gene: TRBV4-1
d_gene: NA
abundance: NA
j_gene: TRBJ1-1
CDR3nt: TGCGCCAGCAGCCAAGGGGGGGTGATACAACGGGGACCGAACACTGAAGCTTTCTTT
CDR3aa: CASSQGGVIQRGPNTEAFF

v_gene: TRBV6-4
d_gene: NA
abundance: NA
j_gene: TRBJ1-6
CDR3nt: TGTGCCAGCAGTGAGGGGCAGTCTAATTCACCCCTCCACTTT
CDR3aa: CASSEGQSNSPLHF

v_gene: TRBV19
d_gene: NA
abundance: NA
j_gene: TRBJ1-5
CDR3nt: TGTGCCAGTAGTCTGGGAGGTTTGGGCAATCAGCCCCAGCATTTT
CDR3aa: CASSLGGLGNQPQHF

v_gene: TRBV7-2
d_gene: NA
abundance: NA
j_gene: TRBJ2-7
CDR3nt: TGTGCCAGCAGCTTAGTCCGGGGTGGCGAGCAGTACTTC
CDR3aa: CASSLVRGGEQYF

v_gene: TRBV20-1
d_gene: NA
abundance: NA
j_gene: TRBJ1-1
CDR3nt: TGCAGTGCTAGTGGCAGGGTTGGCGCTGAAGCTTTCTTT
CDR3aa: CSASGRVGAEAFF

v_gene: TRBV5-5
d_gene: TRBD1
abundance: NA
j_gene: TRBJ1-5
CDR3nt: TGTGCCAGCAGCCCGGGACAGGGAGTCAATCAGCCCCAGCATTTT
CDR3aa: CASSPGQGVNQPQHF

v_gene: TRBV6-1
d_gene: NA
abundance: NA
j_gene: TRBJ1-3
CDR3nt: TGTGCCAGCAGTCAACACGGAAACACCATATATTTT
CDR3aa: CASSQHGNTIYF

v_gene: TRBV5-4
d_gene: TRBD2
abundance: NA
j_gene: TRBJ2-2
CDR3nt: TGTGCCAGCAGCTTAGCGGGGGGGTACACCGGGGAGCTGTTTTTT
CDR3aa: CASSLAGGYTGELFF

v_gene: TRBV6-2/TRBV6-3
d_gene: TRBD2
abundance: NA
j_gene: TRBJ2-3
CDR3nt: TGTGCCAGCAGTTACTTGGCGGGGGTGACAGATACGCAGTATTTT
CDR3aa: CASSYLAGVTDTQYF

v_gene: TRBV7-8
d_gene: TRBD1
abundance: NA
j_gene: TRBJ2-7
CDR3nt: TGTGCCAGCAGCCCAGGACAGGGGGCCTACGAGCAGTACTTC
CDR3aa: CASSPGQGAYEQYF

v_gene: TRBV4-1
d_gene: TRBD2
abundance: NA
j_gene: TRBJ2-1
CDR3nt: TGCGCCAGCAGCGTCCCCGGGACTAGGGGTCTTGGTGAGCAGTTCTTC
CDR3aa: CASSVPGTRGLGEQFF

v_gene: TRBV18
d_gene: TRBD1
abundance: NA
j_gene: TRBJ1-6
CDR3nt: TGTGCCAGCTCACCACAGGGGGCGCGAAATTCACCCCTCCACTTT
CDR3aa: CASSPQGARNSPLHF

v_gene: TRBV12-5
d_gene: NA
abundance: NA
j_gene: TRBJ2-1
CDR3nt: TGTGCTAGTGGGATGACTTCCACCCCCTACAATGAGCAGTTCTTC
CDR3aa: CASGMTSTPYNEQFF

v_gene: TRBV6-5
d_gene: NA
abundance: NA
j_gene: TRBJ1-3
CDR3nt: TGTGCCAGCAGTTACGAGGGAATCTCTGGAAACACCATATATTTT
CDR3aa: CASSYEGISGNTIYF

v_gene: TRBV5-1
d_gene: TRBD2
abundance: NA
j_gene: TRBJ2-5
CDR3nt: TGCGCCAGCAGCCCCGGGACTAGCCAAGAGACCCAGTACTTC
CDR3aa: CASSPGTSQETQYF

v_gene: TRBV28
d_gene: NA
abundance: NA
j_gene: TRBJ2-1
CDR3nt: TGTGCCAGCAGTTACCCAGGGGCCTACAATGAGCAGTTCTTC
CDR3aa: CASSYPGAYNEQFF

v_gene: TRBV12-5
d_gene: NA
abundance: NA
j_gene: TRBJ2-1
CDR3nt: TGTGCTAGTGGTTTGCAGGTGGCCAGTGGTGAGCAGTTCTTC
CDR3aa: CASGLQVASGEQFF

v_gene: TRBV12-3/TRBV12-4
d_gene: NA
abundance: NA
j_gene: TRBJ1-6
CDR3nt: TGTGCCAGCAGGCTGCAGTATAATTCACCCCTCCACTTT
CDR3aa: CASRLQYNSPLHF

v_gene: TRBV4-3
d_gene: NA
abundance: NA
j_gene: TRBJ1-4
CDR3nt: TGCGCCAGCAGGGCGGATGCAACTAATGAAAAACTGTTTTTT
CDR3aa: CASRADATNEKLFF

v_gene: TRBV7-2
d_gene: NA
abundance: few
j_gene: TRBJ1-1
CDR3nt: TGTGCCAGCAGCCAAGACAGGACTGAAGCTTTCTTT
CDR3aa: CASSQDRTEAFF

v_gene: TRBV11-2
d_gene: NA
abundance: few
j_gene: TRBJ1-4
CDR3nt: TGTGCCAGCAGCTACACTAGGGATGAAAAACTGTTTTTT
CDR3aa: CASSYTRDEKLFF

v_gene: TRBV10-2
d_gene: TRBD2
abundance: NA
j_gene: TRBJ2-5
CDR3nt: TGCGCCAGCAGCCTAGCGGGGGGAGGGGAGACCCAGTACTTC
CDR3aa: CASSLAGGGETQYF

v_gene: TRBV6-5
d_gene: NA
abundance: NA
j_gene: TRBJ1-5
CDR3nt: TGTGCCAGCAGTTACTCTTCCCGTTTGAGGCAGCCCCAGCATTTT
CDR3aa: CASSYSSRLRQPQHF

v_gene: TRBV7-8
d_gene: TRBD1
abundance: NA
j_gene: TRBJ2-2
CDR3nt: TGTGCCAGCAGCTTAGGACAGGGGCGGAACACCGGGGAGCTGTTTTTT
CDR3aa: CASSLGQGRNTGELFF